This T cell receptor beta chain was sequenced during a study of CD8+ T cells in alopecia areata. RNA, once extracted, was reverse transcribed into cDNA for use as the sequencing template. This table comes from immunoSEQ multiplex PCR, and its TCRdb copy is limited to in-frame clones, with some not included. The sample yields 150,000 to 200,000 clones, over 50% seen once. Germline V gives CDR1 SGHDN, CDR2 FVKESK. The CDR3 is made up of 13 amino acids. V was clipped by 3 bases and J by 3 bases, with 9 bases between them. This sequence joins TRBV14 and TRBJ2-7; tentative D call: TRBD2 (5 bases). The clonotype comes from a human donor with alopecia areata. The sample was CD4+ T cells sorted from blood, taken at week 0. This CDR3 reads CASSQRGNYEQYF. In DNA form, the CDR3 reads TGTGCCAGCAGCCAGAGAGGGAACTACGAGCAGTACTTC.